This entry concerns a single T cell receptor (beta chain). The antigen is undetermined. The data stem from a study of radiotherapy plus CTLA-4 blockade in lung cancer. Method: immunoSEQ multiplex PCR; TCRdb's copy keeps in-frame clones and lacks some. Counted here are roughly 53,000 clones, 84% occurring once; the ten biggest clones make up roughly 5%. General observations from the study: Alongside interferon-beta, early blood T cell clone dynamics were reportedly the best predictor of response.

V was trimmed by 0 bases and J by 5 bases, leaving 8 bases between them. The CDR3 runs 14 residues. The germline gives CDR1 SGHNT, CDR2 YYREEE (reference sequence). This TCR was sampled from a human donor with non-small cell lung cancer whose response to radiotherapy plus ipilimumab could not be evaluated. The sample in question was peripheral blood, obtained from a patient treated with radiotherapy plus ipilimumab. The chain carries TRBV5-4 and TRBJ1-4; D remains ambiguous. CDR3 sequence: CASSLELKNEKLFF. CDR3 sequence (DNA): TGTGCCAGCAGCTTGGAACTAAAGAATGAAAAACTGTTTTTT.